These T cell receptor beta chains were read from a single sample in a study of T cells expressing NK-cell markers. From its re-call of the 5' RACE reads, TCRdb lists each CDR3 protein once, without DNA. Its listing shows around 110,000 distinct CDR3 sequences. Source material: blood T cells: a sorted CD56 or NKG2C T cell subset, CD4+ or CD8+ T cells, or bulk PBMC T cells (not recorded which). The receptor set was obtained from a woman between 18 and 70 years old in good health. Each CDR3 is given with its conserved first and last residue. The order of the fields is J gene, clone size, V gene, CDR3 protein. The size entry is marked missing in some rows and otherwise reads once, few, many or a size class.

j_call: TRBJ1-2
clone_size: NA
v_call: TRBV29-1
cdr3_aa: CSVVSGAPRWGYTF

j_call: TRBJ1-2
clone_size: NA
v_call: TRBV20-1
cdr3_aa: CSARDVGRDYGYTF

j_call: TRBJ2-3
clone_size: NA
v_call: TRBV28
cdr3_aa: CASSSLGTGRSTDTQYF

j_call: TRBJ2-3
clone_size: NA
v_call: TRBV14
cdr3_aa: CASSQDEREWADTQYF

j_call: TRBJ2-7
clone_size: NA
v_call: TRBV27
cdr3_aa: CASKRYYEQYF

j_call: TRBJ1-1
clone_size: NA
v_call: TRBV5-1
cdr3_aa: CASSAGTLNTEAFF

j_call: TRBJ1-1
clone_size: NA
v_call: TRBV7-8
cdr3_aa: CASSPDLGEGLEAFF

j_call: TRBJ2-1
clone_size: NA
v_call: TRBV19
cdr3_aa: CASRWGGDEQFF

j_call: TRBJ1-1
clone_size: NA
v_call: TRBV29-1
cdr3_aa: CSVVGQGSGAFF

j_call: TRBJ2-7
clone_size: NA
v_call: TRBV28
cdr3_aa: CASSSGPSPSYEQYF

j_call: TRBJ1-1
clone_size: NA
v_call: TRBV29-1
cdr3_aa: CSGLQGDLEAFF

j_call: TRBJ2-3
clone_size: NA
v_call: TRBV20-1
cdr3_aa: CSARQMSTDTQYF

j_call: TRBJ2-1
clone_size: NA
v_call: TRBV15
cdr3_aa: CANPRREGSYNEQFF

j_call: TRBJ2-2
clone_size: NA
v_call: TRBV20-1
cdr3_aa: CSARSLSTGELFF

j_call: TRBJ1-1
clone_size: NA
v_call: TRBV30
cdr3_aa: CAWISGTEAFF

j_call: TRBJ2-3
clone_size: NA
v_call: TRBV12-3/TRBV12-4
cdr3_aa: CASSFQTSPDTQYF

j_call: TRBJ1-2
clone_size: NA
v_call: TRBV9
cdr3_aa: CASSVGGYYGYTF

j_call: TRBJ2-1
clone_size: NA
v_call: TRBV6-5
cdr3_aa: CASSSPLAGAYNEQFF

j_call: TRBJ2-1
clone_size: NA
v_call: TRBV7-9
cdr3_aa: CASSEQYNEQFF

j_call: TRBJ2-1
clone_size: NA
v_call: TRBV12-3/TRBV12-4
cdr3_aa: CASSLGGHNEQFF

j_call: TRBJ1-2
clone_size: NA
v_call: TRBV7-9
cdr3_aa: CASSLATPGGNYGYTF

j_call: TRBJ1-2
clone_size: NA
v_call: TRBV6-1
cdr3_aa: CASSPAGQGHGYTF

j_call: TRBJ2-7
clone_size: NA
v_call: TRBV20-1
cdr3_aa: CSAHDIMGVRGHEQYF

j_call: TRBJ2-2
clone_size: NA
v_call: TRBV20-1
cdr3_aa: CSARSAGEIGELFF

j_call: TRBJ1-1
clone_size: NA
v_call: TRBV12-5
cdr3_aa: CASGRPGHLHTEAFF

j_call: TRBJ2-5
clone_size: NA
v_call: TRBV6-2/TRBV6-3
cdr3_aa: CASSGGAFEYQETQYF

j_call: TRBJ1-5
clone_size: NA
v_call: TRBV7-9
cdr3_aa: CASSFSSNQPQHF

j_call: TRBJ1-2
clone_size: NA
v_call: TRBV12-3/TRBV12-4
cdr3_aa: CASTDNSYGYTF

j_call: TRBJ1-6
clone_size: NA
v_call: TRBV6-5
cdr3_aa: CASTTRFIPGSPLHF

j_call: TRBJ1-1
clone_size: NA
v_call: TRBV7-3
cdr3_aa: CASSDTVEAFF

j_call: TRBJ2-1
clone_size: NA
v_call: TRBV12-3/TRBV12-4
cdr3_aa: CASSLFAGGSNEQFF

j_call: TRBJ2-1
clone_size: NA
v_call: TRBV6-1
cdr3_aa: CASSQYGSNEQFF

j_call: TRBJ2-1
clone_size: NA
v_call: TRBV4-3
cdr3_aa: CASSQLAGAVNEQFF

j_call: TRBJ2-1
clone_size: NA
v_call: TRBV7-9
cdr3_aa: CASRRWSLTYNEQFF

j_call: TRBJ1-5
clone_size: NA
v_call: TRBV6-5
cdr3_aa: CASSYSGGPQQPQHF

j_call: TRBJ2-7
clone_size: NA
v_call: TRBV4-3
cdr3_aa: CASSQDVQGSPYEQYF

j_call: TRBJ2-1
clone_size: NA
v_call: TRBV4-3
cdr3_aa: CASSQDLGGGIGNEQFF

j_call: TRBJ2-7
clone_size: NA
v_call: TRBV7-9
cdr3_aa: CAITAVNSYEQYF

j_call: TRBJ2-6
clone_size: NA
v_call: TRBV4-3
cdr3_aa: CASSQDTGSGANVLTF

j_call: TRBJ1-1
clone_size: medium-sized
v_call: TRBV12-3/TRBV12-4
cdr3_aa: CASSSGPGDTEAFF

j_call: TRBJ2-2
clone_size: NA
v_call: TRBV5-4
cdr3_aa: CASTPQGPNTGELFF

j_call: TRBJ1-5
clone_size: NA
v_call: TRBV12-3/TRBV12-4
cdr3_aa: CASSPGTGPNQPQHF

j_call: TRBJ2-7
clone_size: NA
v_call: TRBV12-3/TRBV12-4
cdr3_aa: CASSGAASSYEQYF

j_call: TRBJ2-3
clone_size: NA
v_call: TRBV29-1
cdr3_aa: CSAGEGIDTQYF

j_call: TRBJ2-3
clone_size: NA
v_call: TRBV20-1
cdr3_aa: CSARGGGAGVDTQYF

j_call: TRBJ1-2
clone_size: NA
v_call: TRBV20-1
cdr3_aa: CSARDAGDYGYTF

j_call: TRBJ2-1
clone_size: NA
v_call: TRBV29-1
cdr3_aa: CSVRGSSYNEQFF